The 14 T cell receptor beta chains reported below all come from one sample, sequenced in a study of human T cells and chemical hapten exposure. The time point denotes: healthy volunteer bleed at 2 weeks. Total RNA was isolated from whole blood that had not been fractionated. MiXCR was run by TCRdb on the RACE reads, yielding one entry per CDR3 protein. The sample lists tens of thousands of distinct CDR3 sequences, nearly 7.5% seen once, with 9.9% in the top ten. Sequencing was performed on whole blood. These receptors originate from a human donor in good health. Some clones in this sample may be carry-over from other donors' samples.

This clonotype has just a few counts. This chain connects TRBV4-1 to TRBJ2-1; D is undetermined. Germline V lookup: CDR1 MGHRA, CDR2 YSYEKL. The CDR3 has 17 amino acids. With 4 bases removed from V and 0 bases from J, the gap between germline ends came to 16 bases. The CDR3 loop is CASSPPGQLSSYNEQFF. The CDR3 DNA reads as TGCGCCAGCAGCCCCCCGGGTCAACTGAGCTCCTACAATGAGCAGTTCTTC.

There are many counts of this clonotype. The J gene is TRBJ2-7, the V gene TRBV28; D gene uncertain. The germline V and J ends were trimmed by 5 bases and 0 bases, with 5 bases remaining between them. The germline V gene encodes CDR1 MDHEN and CDR2 SYDVKM. The length of the CDR3 is 12 residues. This CDR3 reads CASSPSSYEQYF. In DNA form, the CDR3 reads TGTGCCAGCAGTCCATCCTCCTACGAGCAGTACTTC.

As to this clonotype: The junction departs from the called germline gene at one end, perhaps through a read error. The chain joins TRBV7-9 to TRBJ1-2; D is perhaps TRBD1 (5 bases). Germline assignment: CDR1 SEHNR and CDR2 FQNEAQ (reference sequence). This CDR3 spans 14 amino acids. CDR3 region: CASSAGTGPIGYNF. The CDR3 DNA sequence: TGTGCCAGCAGCGCTGGGACGGGCCCAATTGGCTACAACTTC.

This chain uses TRBV5-1 with TRBJ1-1, with a possible D match to TRBD1 (5 bases). CDR1 is SGHRS, CDR2 YFSETQ, per germline. The length of the CDR3 is 15 residues. The germline V and J ends were trimmed by 2 bases and 7 bases, with 18 bases remaining between them. Here the CDR3 reads CASSFFRQRRSEAFF. The DNA for the CDR3 is TGCGCCAGCAGCTTTTTTAGACAGCGAAGGAGTGAAGCTTTCTTT.

This clonotype was observed many times. The chain combines TRBV5-1 with TRBJ2-1, with D unresolved. Germline values: CDR1 SGHRS, CDR2 YFSETQ. This CDR3 is 12 amino acids long. V was pared by 5 bases and J by 5 bases, with 8 bases between. CDR3: CASRADNNEQFF. CDR3 DNA: TGCGCCAGCAGAGCAGATAACAATGAGCAGTTCTTC.

This clonotype was found many times. This chain joins TRBV5-1 and TRBJ2-5; 8 positions match TRBD1. Germline CDR1 reads SGHRS; CDR2 reads YFSETQ. The CDR3 runs to 15 residues. The trim removed 3 bases at V and 4 bases at J, leaving 8 bases unmatched. Here the CDR3 reads CASSWGTGRGETQYF. The CDR3 DNA reads TGCGCCAGCAGCTGGGGGACAGGAAGAGGAGAGACCCAGTACTTC.

The rearrangement uses TRBV3-1 and TRBJ1-1, with 7 bases lining up with TRBD1. Germline V gives CDR1 LGHDT, CDR2 YNNKEL (reference sequence). CDR3 length: 16 residues. The V segment lost 4 bases and the J segment 5 bases; nucleotides outside the gene matches: 13. CDR3 loop: CASSRRQGGWWTEAFF. DNA for the CDR3: TGTGCCAGCAGCCGGAGACAGGGAGGTTGGTGGACTGAAGCTTTCTTT.

To note about this clonotype: Possible read error: a much larger clone is one base away. The rearrangement uses TRBV20-1 and TRBJ2-7; 11 positions match TRBD2. Trimming cost V 1 base and J 5 bases; bases outside gene matches: 19. The CDR3 covers 19 residues. In germline, CDR1 is DFQATT, CDR2 SNEGSKA (reference sequence). The CDR3 DNA reads TGCAGTGCTAGAGTTTACACCCTCAAACTAGCGGGAGTGGACGACGAGCAGTACTTC. Its protein product is CSARVYTLKLAGVDDEQYF.

With respect to this clonotype: Since a much larger clone is just one base distant, this may be a read error. The rearrangement uses TRBV7-9 and TRBJ2-5, with D perhaps given as TRBD1 or TRBD2 (6 bases each). Trimming pared 5 bases from V and 4 bases from J, leaving 20 bases between. Germline V CDR1 and CDR2: SEHNR, FQNEAQ (reference sequence). The CDR3 consists of 16 residues. The CDR3 reads CASSPGGGRGRETQYF. DNA of the CDR3: TGTGCCAGCAGCCCCGGTGGGGGACGGGGGCGAGAGACCCAGTACTTC. Together with reference TRBV7-9 and TRBJ2-5, the CDR3 gives the full variable domain: DTGVSQNPRHKITKRGQNVTFRCDPISEHNRLYWYRQTLGQGPEFLTYFQNEAQLEKSRLLSDRFSAERPKGSFSTLEIQRTEQGDSAMYLCASSPGGGRGRETQYFGPGTRLLVL.

This chain connects TRBV5-6 to TRBJ2-6, with D unclear. The CDR3 spans 17 residues. From germline, CDR1 is SGHDT and CDR2 YYEEEE. V was trimmed by 4 bases and J by 1 base, leaving 15 bases between them. The CDR3 DNA is TGTGCCAGCAGCCCAAAGGCCGATTCTTCTGGGGCCAACGTCCTGACTTTC. Translated: CASSPKADSSGANVLTF.

The rearrangement joins TRBV3-1 to TRBJ1-1; no reliable D call. The CDR3 totals 16 residues. V was pared by 4 bases and J by 0 bases, with 15 bases between. From germline, CDR1 is LGHDT and CDR2 YNNKEL (reference sequence). The CDR3 is CASSLDGVRMNTEAFF. CDR3 coding DNA: TGTGCCAGCAGCCTAGATGGTGTTAGAATGAACACTGAAGCTTTCTTT.

The chain employs TRBV6-1 and TRBJ1-4; TRBD1 might be the D (5 bases). This CDR3 spans 13 amino acids. CDR1 is MNHNS, CDR2 SASEGT, per germline. Deletions cut 10 bases from V and 5 bases from J, with 14 bases between. The CDR3 DNA reads as TGTGCCAACAAATTGGGGGGGAATGAAAAACTGTTTTTT. It is translated as CANKLGGNEKLFF.

This clonotype was seen at least ten times. The chain recombines TRBV5-1 with TRBJ1-4; 7 positions agree with TRBD1. Germline CDR1 SGHRS, CDR2 YFSETQ. The V and J ends lost 4 bases and 6 bases, in that order; junction bases with no gene match: 12. CDR3 length: 16 amino acids. The CDR3 coding sequence is TGCGCCAGCAGCCCAGGACAGGCCTCAGGGGATGAAAAACTGTTTTTT. Protein: CASSPGQASGDEKLFF. Complete variable domain (other parts from reference TRBV5-1 and TRBJ1-4): KAGVTQTPRYLIKTRGQQVTLSCSPISGHRSVSWYQQTPGQGLQFLFEYFSETQRNKGNFPGRFSGRQFSNSRSEMNVSTLELGDSALYLCASSPGQASGDEKLFFGSGTQLSVL.

Ten or more counts support this clonotype. The chain links TRBV6-5 to TRBJ2-3, with TRBD2 matching over 7 bases. The CDR3 spans 13 residues. Unmatched junction bases numbered 5, after V lost 6 bases and J lost 5 bases. Germline V gives CDR1 MNHEY, CDR2 SVGAGI. DNA for the CDR3: TGTGCCAGCAGCCCCAGGACTAGAGATACGCAGTATTTT. This sequence encodes CASSPRTRDTQYF.